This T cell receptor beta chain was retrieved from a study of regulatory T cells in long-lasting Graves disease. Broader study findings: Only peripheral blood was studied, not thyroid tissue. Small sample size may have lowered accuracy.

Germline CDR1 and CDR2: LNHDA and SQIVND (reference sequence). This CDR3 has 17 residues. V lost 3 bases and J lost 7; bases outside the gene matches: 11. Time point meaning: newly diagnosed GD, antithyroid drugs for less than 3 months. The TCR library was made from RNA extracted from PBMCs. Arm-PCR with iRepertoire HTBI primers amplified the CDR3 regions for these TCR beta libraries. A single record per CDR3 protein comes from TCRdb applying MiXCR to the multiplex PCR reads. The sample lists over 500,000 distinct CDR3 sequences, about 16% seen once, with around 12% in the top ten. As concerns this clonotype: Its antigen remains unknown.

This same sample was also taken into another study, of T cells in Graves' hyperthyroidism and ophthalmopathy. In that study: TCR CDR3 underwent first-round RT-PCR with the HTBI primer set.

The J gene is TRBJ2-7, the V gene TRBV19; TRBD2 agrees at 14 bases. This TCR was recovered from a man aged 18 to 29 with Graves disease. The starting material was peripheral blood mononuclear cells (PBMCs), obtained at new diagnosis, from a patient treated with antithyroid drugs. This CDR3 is CASSIHPGLAGVWEQYF. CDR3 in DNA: TGTGCCAGTAGTATCCATCCGGGACTAGCGGGAGTGTGGGAGCAGTACTTC. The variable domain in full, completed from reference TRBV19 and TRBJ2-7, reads DGGITQSPKYLFRKEGQNVTLSCEQNLNHDAMYWYRQDPGQGLRLIYYSQIVNDFQKGDIAEGYSVSREKKESFPLTVTSAQKNPTAFYLCASSIHPGLAGVWEQYFGPGTRLTVT.